This is a list of T cell receptor beta chains from one sample in a study of T cell changes during pregnancy in multiple sclerosis. Produced via immunoSEQ multiplex PCR; TCRdb's table is partial and in-frame only. Here the sample spans approximately 44,000 clones, more than 85% being singletons. The source material was CD4+ T cells from peripheral blood mononuclear cells, sampled in the second trimester of pregnancy. The receptors stem from a female donor in good health, enrolled as a control in a pregnancy study. Both conserved end residues are part of each CDR3. A D gene is named only where the DNA matches it firmly. Size is omitted from some rows. Given values are once, few, many or a class for expanded clones.

d_gene: TRBD2; abundance: .; v_gene: TRBV5-1; len: 15; j_gene: TRBJ2-4; CDR3nt: TGCGCCAGCAGCCTCTCTGGGGGGGTCAAAAACATTCAGTACTTC; CDR3aa: CASSLSGGVKNIQYF
d_gene: TRBD2; abundance: .; v_gene: TRBV5-6; len: 16; j_gene: TRBJ2-7; CDR3nt: TGTGCCAGCAGCCGGAGGGGACTAGCGTCCCCCTACGAGCAGTACTTC; CDR3aa: CASSRRGLASPYEQYF
d_gene: TRBD1; abundance: few; v_gene: TRBV2; len: 13; j_gene: TRBJ2-7; CDR3nt: TGTGCCTTTCGGACAGGGGACTCCTACGAGCAGTACTTC; CDR3aa: CAFRTGDSYEQYF
d_gene: .; abundance: .; v_gene: TRBV2; len: 19; j_gene: TRBJ2-4; CDR3nt: TGTGCCAGCAGTGAATTGAGGGCCCCGCTAGTGGTAGCCAAAAACATTCAGTACTTC; CDR3aa: CASSELRAPLVVAKNIQYF
d_gene: TRBD1; abundance: .; v_gene: TRBV28; len: 14; j_gene: TRBJ2-1; CDR3nt: TGTGCCAGCAGTTTATTACAGGGGGCGAAGGAGCAGTTCTTC; CDR3aa: CASSLLQGAKEQFF
d_gene: .; abundance: .; v_gene: TRBV28; len: 13; j_gene: TRBJ1-5; CDR3nt: TGTGCCAGCAGCACAGGGAAGGGTCAGCCCCAGCATTTT; CDR3aa: CASSTGKGQPQHF
d_gene: TRBD1; abundance: .; v_gene: TRBV15; len: 16; j_gene: TRBJ2-1; CDR3nt: TGTGCCACCAGCAGAGGGGGGGGACAGGGAGGCAATGAGCAGTTCTTC; CDR3aa: CATSRGGGQGGNEQFF
d_gene: TRBD2; abundance: .; v_gene: TRBV5-4; len: 16; j_gene: TRBJ2-3; CDR3nt: TGTGCCAGCAGCTTGGATGTGGGAGGGCCGGTAGATACGCAGTATTTT; CDR3aa: CASSLDVGGPVDTQYF
d_gene: TRBD1; abundance: .; v_gene: TRBV6-5; len: 15; j_gene: TRBJ2-7; CDR3nt: TGTGCCAGCAGCCCTCGACAGGGGGGTACCTACGAGCAGTACTTC; CDR3aa: CASSPRQGGTYEQYF
d_gene: .; abundance: .; v_gene: TRBV5-1; len: 12; j_gene: TRBJ2-7; CDR3nt: TGCGCCAGCAGCTTGGAGGGGAACGAGCAGTACTTC; CDR3aa: CASSLEGNEQYF
d_gene: .; abundance: .; v_gene: TRBV7-2; len: 15; j_gene: TRBJ2-3; CDR3nt: TGTGCCAGCAGCTTGTCCCGCGGGAACACAGATACGCAGTATTTT; CDR3aa: CASSLSRGNTDTQYF